These 20 T cell receptor beta chains share one sample of origin, sequenced in a study of fetal regulatory T cell absence and autoimmunity. Only in-frame clones appear in the TCRdb table, and some are missing; sequencing was by immunoSEQ multiplex PCR. This table holds about 95,000 clones, about two thirds found once. The specimen sequenced was pancreas tissue. The receptors here all came from a male donor with IPEX syndrome.

The chain combines TRBV6-6 with TRBJ1-1; the match to TRBD1 covers 9 bases. The V gene end was trimmed by 7 bases and the J gene end by 5 bases; junction bases not matched to a gene: 5. There are 13 residues in the CDR3. Germline CDR1 and CDR2: MNHNY and SVGAGI (reference sequence). CDR3 loop: CASIQTGGTEAFF. In DNA form, the CDR3 reads TGTGCCAGCATCCAGACAGGGGGAACTGAAGCTTTCTTT.

CDR3 nucleotides: TGTGCCTCGCTCAGGGGTTCAGATACGCAGTATTTT. Encoded protein: CASLRGSDTQYF. The chain couples TRBV6-1 to TRBJ2-3; possibly TRBD1 for D (6 bases). Per the germline V gene, CDR1 is MNHNS and CDR2 is SASEGT. The length of the CDR3 is 12 residues. Trimming removed 11 bases at V and 4 bases at J, with 13 bases between.

V gene TRBV5-1 combines with J gene TRBJ2-7, with 11 nucleotides matching TRBD1. V lost 4 bases, J lost 3 bases, and 3 bases stayed unmatched. Germline V gives CDR1 SGHRS, CDR2 YFSETQ. The CDR3 consists of 14 residues. This CDR3 reads CASSRDRGIYEQYF. CDR3 DNA sequence: TGCGCCAGCAGCCGGGACAGGGGGATCTACGAGCAGTACTTC.

This chain joins TRBV11-2 and TRBJ2-2; TRBD2 matches 13 bases. The CDR3 is 16 amino acids. Germline loops: CDR1 SGHAT, CDR2 FQNNGV. Unmatched junction bases numbered 3, after V lost 5 bases and J lost 3 bases. CDR3 sequence (DNA): TGTGCCAGCAGCATGGGACTAGCGGGGTACACCGGGGAGCTGTTTTTT. Protein sequence: CASSMGLAGYTGELFF.

The rearrangement uses TRBV5-1 and TRBJ2-2, with TRBD1 matching 8 bases. V was pared by 4 bases and J by 1 base, with 6 bases of the junction left unmatched. Germline lookup yields CDR1 SGHRS and CDR2 YFSETQ. The CDR3 totals 16 residues. CDR3 sequence (DNA): TGCGCCAGCAGCAAAAGACAGGGGATGAACACCGGGGAGCTGTTTTTT. Protein sequence: CASSKRQGMNTGELFF.

The V call is TRBV4-2, the J call TRBJ1-4; 8 bases agree with TRBD1. From germline, CDR1 is LGHNA and CDR2 YNFKEQ. The CDR3 is 16 residues long. V shed 2 bases and J 4 bases; nucleotides not matched to a gene: 6. CDR3 bases: TGTGCCAGCAGCCAACTCCGGACAGGGTTTAATGAAAAACTGTTTTTT. Amino acids: CASSQLRTGFNEKLFF.

About this clone: Additional DNA sequences in this sample encode the identical CDR3. This chain joins TRBV18 and TRBJ1-2; D remains ambiguous. CDR1 is KGHSH, CDR2 LQKENI, per germline. The V and J ends lost 6 bases and 2 bases respectively, with 10 bases between them. The CDR3 has 13 amino acids. The CDR3 reads CASSPDGNYGYTF. The CDR3 DNA sequence: TGTGCCAGCTCCCCGGACGGAAACTATGGCTACACCTTC.

The rearrangement uses TRBV4-3 and TRBJ2-7; maybe TRBD2 (7 bases). The CDR3 runs to 17 residues. Germline V gene lookup returns CDR1 LGHNA and CDR2 YSLEER. V dropped 0 bases and J dropped 0 bases, with 15 bases sitting between them. The CDR3 sequence is CASSQDRWGGASYEQYF. Here the CDR3 DNA reads TGCGCCAGCAGCCAAGATCGATGGGGGGGCGCCTCCTACGAGCAGTACTTC.

This chain connects TRBV7-6 to TRBJ2-7; weak D call: TRBD1 (5 bases). The CDR3 contains 13 residues. Germline CDR1 reads SGHVS; CDR2 reads FNYEAQ. With 4 bases removed from V and 0 bases from J, the gap between germline ends came to 7 bases. CDR3 bases: TGTGCCAGCAGCTCAGGACACTCCTACGAGCAGTACTTC. Its protein is CASSSGHSYEQYF.

The V gene is TRBV10-1, the J gene TRBJ2-3; D may be TRBD1 (6 bases). Trimming shortened V by 0 bases and J by 0 bases, and 7 bases separated the two germline ends. Germline assignment: CDR1 WNHNN and CDR2 SYGVQD (reference sequence). The CDR3 sequence is 15 residues long. CDR3 loop: CASSESGASTDTQYF. CDR3 sequence (DNA): TGCGCCAGCAGTGAGTCGGGGGCTAGCACAGATACGCAGTATTTT.

V usage is TRBV18 and J usage is TRBJ1-3; the match to TRBD1 covers 10 bases. CDR1 is KGHSH, CDR2 LQKENI, per germline. V dropped 1 base and J dropped 4; count of bases not matched to a gene: 13. The CDR3 runs 19 residues. This chain's CDR3 is CASSPLPPFDRGQGNTIYF. The CDR3 DNA follows: TGTGCCAGCTCACCACTACCTCCCTTTGACAGGGGGCAAGGAAACACCATATATTTT. The variable domain in full, completed from reference TRBV18 and TRBJ1-3, reads NAGVMQNPRHLVRRRGQEARLRCSPMKGHSHVYWYRQLPEEGLKFMVYLQKENIIDESGMPKERFSAEFPKEGPSILRIQQVVRGDSAAYFCASSPLPPFDRGQGNTIYFGEGSWLTVV.

V and J are TRBV6-5 and TRBJ2-1, with 8 positions matching TRBD2. The junction had 5 bases not matched to a gene; V was cut back by 5 bases and J by 5 bases. The germline CDR1 and CDR2 sequences are MNHEY and SVGAGI. There are 14 residues in the CDR3. The CDR3 loop is CASSPPGLDNEQFF. The CDR3 DNA follows: TGTGCCAGCAGTCCGCCGGGACTAGACAATGAGCAGTTCTTC.

This clone was recorded once. V gene TRBV19 combines with J gene TRBJ2-1, with D uncertain. The CDR3 consists of 13 residues. The ends were cut back, 7 bases at V and 5 bases at J, with 12 bases in the middle. The V gene's germline CDR1 is LNHDA and CDR2 SQIVND (reference sequence). CDR3 nucleotide sequence: TGTGCCAGTACCCCAAGGGTAAACAATGAGCAGTTCTTC. Its translation is CASTPRVNNEQFF.

V and J are TRBV14 and TRBJ1-1; D is unresolved. The CDR3 runs to 13 residues. The germline gives CDR1 SGHDN, CDR2 FVKESK. The V end lost 6 bases, the J end lost 4 bases, and 12 bases lay between the germline ends. CDR3 in amino acids: CASRQEGSTEAFF. CDR3 nucleotides: TGTGCCAGCAGGCAGGAGGGTAGCACTGAAGCTTTCTTT.

The V gene is TRBV7-9, the J gene TRBJ1-3; weak D call: TRBD1 (6 bases). The length of the CDR3 is 15 residues. With 6 bases removed from V and 0 bases from J, the gap between germline ends came to 12 bases. Germline V gene sequence: CDR1 SEHNR, CDR2 FQNEAQ (reference sequence). The CDR3 sequence: CASSAGQTSGNTIYF. As DNA, the CDR3 is TGTGCCAGCAGTGCAGGACAGACCTCTGGAAACACCATATATTTT.

The V call is TRBV6-5, the J call TRBJ1-2; 10 nucleotides match TRBD1. Germline V gene sequence: CDR1 MNHEY, CDR2 SVGAGI. The CDR3 loop spans 13 amino acids. Losses at the gene ends were 6 bases for V and 7 bases for J; bases not matched to a gene: 5. The CDR3 here is CASSSGQGGGYTF. The CDR3 region has the DNA TGTGCCAGCAGCTCCGGACAGGGGGGTGGCTACACCTTC.

The V and J genes are TRBV6-5 and TRBJ1-3; D perhaps matches TRBD1 (6 bases). This CDR3 has 14 residues. Germline values: CDR1 MNHEY, CDR2 SVGAGI. Trimming took off 5 bases at V and 4 bases at J, with 12 bases between the two ends. The CDR3 loop reads CASSKTGGGNTIYF. CDR3 DNA: TGTGCCAGCAGTAAGACAGGAGGGGGAAACACCATATATTTT.

This clone has only one observation. The V gene is TRBV5-1, the J gene TRBJ2-5; 10 bases fit TRBD1. Germline lookup yields CDR1 SGHRS and CDR2 YFSETQ. The CDR3 contains 16 residues. Trimming at V came to 0 bases and at J to 3 bases, leaving 5 bases not matched to a gene. The CDR3 DNA sequence: TGCGCCAGCAGCTTGGCTCTAGGACAGGGGGAAGAGACCCAGTACTTC. It specifies CASSLALGQGEETQYF.

The rearrangement uses TRBV6-5 and TRBJ2-2; no reliable D call. The CDR3 runs 15 residues. Trimming shortened V by 0 bases and J by 5 bases, and 10 bases separated the two germline ends. Germline V gene data show CDR1 as MNHEY and CDR2 as SVGAGI. The DNA for the CDR3 is TGTGCCAGCAGTTACTCAGCAGGTCATACCGGGGAGCTGTTTTTT. Translating it yields CASSYSAGHTGELFF.

This sequence joins TRBV4-1 and TRBJ2-7; D remains unclear. Looked up from germline, CDR1 is MGHRA and CDR2 is YSYEKL. The CDR3 covers 14 residues. Trimming pared 1 base from V and 2 bases from J, leaving 9 bases between. The CDR3 loop reads CASSQGPVTYEQYF. As DNA, the CDR3 is TGCGCCAGCAGCCAAGGACCGGTAACCTACGAGCAGTACTTC.